The T cell receptor beta chain described here comes from a study of T cell repertoires in aging, cancer and after chemotherapy. Looking at the study overall: Patients with chronic lymphocytic leukemia were sampled before and after fludarabine- or bendamustine-based chemotherapy. Study-level findings and limits: In healthy donors, age-related TCR diversity loss mainly reflected lost richness. Untreated cancer patients had significantly lower blood TCR diversity than age-matched healthy donors.

TRB rearrangements spanning V, D and J were amplified using mixed TRB-A/B primers. TCRdb independently ran MiXCR on the multiplex PCR reads; one entry per CDR3 protein. The repertoire holds some 9,300 distinct CDR3 sequences, with more than 20% as singletons. V shed 3 bases and J shed 5 bases, with 14 bases lying between them. The CDR3 covers 15 residues. The V gene's germline CDR1 is LNHDA and CDR2 SQIVND (reference sequence). By share, this clonotype ranks as medium-sized (0.01 to 0.1%). Its target is not known. TCR beta rearrangements were amplified from peripheral blood genomic DNA. The sequence came from a human donor with a blood cancer. The donor label of this sample is uncertain. Sequenced input: blood. The chain uses TRBV19 and TRBJ2-4; the D gene could be TRBD1 or TRBD2 (5 bases each). CDR3 sequence reads: CASSIPAGTQNIQYF. DNA for the CDR3: TGTGCCAGTAGTATCCCTGCAGGGACCCAAAACATTCAGTACTTC.